This T cell receptor beta chain was observed in a study of T cells in Graves' hyperthyroidism and ophthalmopathy. TCR beta CDR3 sequences were amplified from RNA transcripts. HTBI primers drove first-round RT-PCR of the TCR CDR3. TCRdb recomputed calls from the multiplex PCR reads with MiXCR, one row per CDR3 protein. The profile covers roughly 93,000 distinct CDR3 sequences, with 40% appearing a single time and around 9.6% taken by the ten largest. V trimming: 5 bases; J trimming: 3 bases; junction bases outside the gene matches: 7. Germline CDR1 SEHNR, CDR2 FQNEAQ (reference sequence). The CDR3 is 15 residues long. Ten or more counts support this clonotype.

This TCR derives from a woman between 25 and 40 years old with Graves' hyperthyroidism. V usage is TRBV7-9 and J usage is TRBJ2-3; TRBD2 matches at 8 bases. Sequenced material: peripheral blood or thyroid tissue (not recorded which). The DNA for the CDR3 is TGTGCCAGCAGCCCCCGACTAGCGAGGACAGATACGCAGTATTTT. It is translated as CASSPRLARTDTQYF.